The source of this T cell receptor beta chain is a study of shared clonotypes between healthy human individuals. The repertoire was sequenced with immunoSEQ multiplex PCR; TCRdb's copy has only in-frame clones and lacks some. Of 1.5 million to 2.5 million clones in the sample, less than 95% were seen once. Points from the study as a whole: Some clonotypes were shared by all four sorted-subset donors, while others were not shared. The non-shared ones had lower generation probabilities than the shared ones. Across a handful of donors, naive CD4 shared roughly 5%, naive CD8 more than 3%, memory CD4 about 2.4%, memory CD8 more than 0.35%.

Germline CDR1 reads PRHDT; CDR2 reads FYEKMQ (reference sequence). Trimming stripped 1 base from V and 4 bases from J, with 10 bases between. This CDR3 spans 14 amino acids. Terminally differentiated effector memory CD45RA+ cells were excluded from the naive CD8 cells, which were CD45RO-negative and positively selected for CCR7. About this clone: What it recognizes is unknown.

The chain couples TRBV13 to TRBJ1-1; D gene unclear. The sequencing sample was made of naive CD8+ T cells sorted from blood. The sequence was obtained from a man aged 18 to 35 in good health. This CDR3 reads CASSLESGSTEAFF. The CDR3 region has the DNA TGTGCCAGCAGCTTAGAGTCGGGGAGCACTGAAGCTTTCTTT. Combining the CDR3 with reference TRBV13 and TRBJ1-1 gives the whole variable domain AAGVIQSPRHLIKEKRETATLKCYPIPRHDTVYWYQQGPGQDPQFLISFYEKMQSDKGSIPDRFSAQQFSDYHSELNMSSLELGDSALYFCASSLESGSTEAFFGQGTRLTVV.